A selection of T cell receptor beta chains follows, all from one sample in a study. Here immunoSEQ multiplex PCR was the method, and the copy in TCRdb shows in-frame clones only, minus some. The profile shows nearly 70,000 clones, about 93% of them singletons. Sample: PBMCs. Receptors originate from a man aged 35 to 55 with rheumatoid arthritis. Each CDR3 is given with its conserved first and last residue. Each record gives: clone size, J gene, V gene, D gene, CDR3 DNA, CDR3 protein. A D gene is named only where the DNA matches it firmly. A clone size is listed for some rows: how often the clone was seen (once, few, many), or a class if it is expanded.

clone size: once
J gene: TRBJ1-1
V gene: TRBV4-1
D gene: .
CDR3 DNA: TGCGCCAGCAGCCAAGTACCGTACACTGAAGCTTTCTTT
CDR3 protein: CASSQVPYTEAFF

clone size: few
J gene: TRBJ2-7
V gene: TRBV6-5
D gene: .
CDR3 DNA: TGTGCCAGCAGGTCCTTAGACGAGCAGTACTTC
CDR3 protein: CASRSLDEQYF

clone size: .
J gene: TRBJ2-7
V gene: TRBV3-1/TRBV3-2
D gene: .
CDR3 DNA: TGTGCCAGCAGCCAAGGTGGGACAACAAACGAGCAGTACTTC
CDR3 protein: CASSQGGTTNEQYF

clone size: few
J gene: TRBJ1-5
V gene: TRBV7-2
D gene: TRBD1
CDR3 DNA: TGTGCCAGCAGCGGACAGGGCAATCAGCCCCAGCATTTT
CDR3 protein: CASSGQGNQPQHF

clone size: .
J gene: TRBJ2-1
V gene: TRBV27
D gene: TRBD2
CDR3 DNA: TGTGCCAGCGGGATAGCGGGAGTACCCTACAATGAGCAGTTCTTC
CDR3 protein: CASGIAGVPYNEQFF

clone size: .
J gene: TRBJ2-3
V gene: TRBV6-4
D gene: .
CDR3 DNA: TGTGCCAGCAGTCTTGGACTGGAGACAGATACGCAGTATTTT
CDR3 protein: CASSLGLETDTQYF

clone size: .
J gene: TRBJ2-4
V gene: TRBV6-1
D gene: .
CDR3 DNA: TGTGCCAGCAGTGAAGGGGACATGGAAAACATTCAGTACTTC
CDR3 protein: CASSEGDMENIQYF

clone size: once
J gene: TRBJ2-5
V gene: TRBV4-1
D gene: .
CDR3 DNA: TGCGCCAGCAGCCAAGTCCCCGTTTTGCCCGAGACCCAGTACTTC
CDR3 protein: CASSQVPVLPETQYF

clone size: .
J gene: TRBJ2-2
V gene: TRBV7-9
D gene: .
CDR3 DNA: TGTGCCACCTTACGCCCCCCTGGGGCCAACACCGGGGAGCTGTTTTTT
CDR3 protein: CATLRPPGANTGELFF

clone size: few
J gene: TRBJ1-2
V gene: TRBV7-2
D gene: .
CDR3 DNA: TGTGCCAGCAGCACCCACGCCACCGGGACGGCCTCCCTGGGTGGCTACACCTTC
CDR3 protein: CASSTHATGTASLGGYTF

clone size: .
J gene: TRBJ1-2
V gene: TRBV14
D gene: .
CDR3 DNA: TGTGCCAGCAGTCGGAACTCCTATGGCTACACCTTC
CDR3 protein: CASSRNSYGYTF

clone size: .
J gene: TRBJ1-1
V gene: TRBV5-4
D gene: .
CDR3 DNA: TGTGCCAGCAGCTTGGACGCAGGGAGGAGCACTGAAGCTTTCTTT
CDR3 protein: CASSLDAGRSTEAFF

clone size: .
J gene: TRBJ1-1
V gene: TRBV7-9
D gene: .
CDR3 DNA: TGTGCCAGCAGCGATAGGGGAAACACTGAAGCTTTCTTT
CDR3 protein: CASSDRGNTEAFF

clone size: .
J gene: TRBJ1-2
V gene: TRBV12-3/TRBV12-4
D gene: TRBD1
CDR3 DNA: TGTGCCAGCAGGGGGACAGGGAGAGATGGCTACACCTTC
CDR3 protein: CASRGTGRDGYTF

clone size: .
J gene: TRBJ2-1
V gene: TRBV18
D gene: TRBD2
CDR3 DNA: TGTGCCAGCTCACCATCTTTTAGCGGGAGTACTTGGTCAGGTTACAATGAGCAGTTCTTC
CDR3 protein: CASSPSFSGSTWSGYNEQFF

clone size: .
J gene: TRBJ1-6
V gene: TRBV5-1
D gene: .
CDR3 DNA: TGCGCCAGCAGCGACGATGATAATTCACCCCTCCACTTT
CDR3 protein: CASSDDDNSPLHF

clone size: few
J gene: TRBJ1-5
V gene: TRBV6-6
D gene: .
CDR3 DNA: TGTGCCAGCAGTGGACACCCTGGGGGCAGCAATCAGCCCCAGCATTTT
CDR3 protein: CASSGHPGGSNQPQHF

clone size: .
J gene: TRBJ2-7
V gene: TRBV5-5
D gene: .
CDR3 DNA: TGTGCCAGCAGCACAAAACCAGGGTTAAGCTCCTACGAGCAGTACTTC
CDR3 protein: CASSTKPGLSSYEQYF

clone size: .
J gene: TRBJ1-4
V gene: TRBV15
D gene: TRBD1
CDR3 DNA: TGTGCCACCAGCAGAGCAGGGGGTAATGAAAAACTGTTTTTT
CDR3 protein: CATSRAGGNEKLFF

clone size: .
J gene: TRBJ2-5
V gene: TRBV19
D gene: .
CDR3 DNA: TGTGCCAGTAGTATGGGCCCGATTTTCGGGGGCGAGACCCAGTACTTC
CDR3 protein: CASSMGPIFGGETQYF

clone size: .
J gene: TRBJ1-1
V gene: TRBV4-1
D gene: TRBD1
CDR3 DNA: TGCGCCAGCAGCGACAGGGGATCCACTGAAGCTTTCTTT
CDR3 protein: CASSDRGSTEAFF

clone size: .
J gene: TRBJ2-3
V gene: TRBV5-1
D gene: .
CDR3 DNA: TGCGCCAGCAGCTTGCAGGCTCGCACCACAGATACGCAGTATTTT
CDR3 protein: CASSLQARTTDTQYF

clone size: .
J gene: TRBJ1-4
V gene: TRBV6-5
D gene: TRBD1
CDR3 DNA: TGTGCCAGCAGCCTACAGGGGGCGGGTGAAAAACTGTTTTTT
CDR3 protein: CASSLQGAGEKLFF

clone size: few
J gene: TRBJ1-5
V gene: TRBV3-1/TRBV3-2
D gene: .
CDR3 DNA: TGTGCCAGCAGCCGTTCCGGGCCCTTGGGCAATCAGCCCCAGCATTTT
CDR3 protein: CASSRSGPLGNQPQHF

clone size: once
J gene: TRBJ2-7
V gene: TRBV6-6
D gene: TRBD1
CDR3 DNA: TGTGCCAGCAGTGACCGGACAGGGCCCTACGAGCAGTACTTC
CDR3 protein: CASSDRTGPYEQYF

clone size: .
J gene: TRBJ1-5
V gene: TRBV5-8
D gene: TRBD1
CDR3 DNA: TGTGCCAGCAGCTTGGCCGCAGGGGGCTTCAATCAGCCCCAGCATTTT
CDR3 protein: CASSLAAGGFNQPQHF

clone size: .
J gene: TRBJ2-5
V gene: TRBV7-3
D gene: .
CDR3 DNA: TGTGCCAGCAGCGACTTCGGCCCCCAAGAGACCCAGTACTTC
CDR3 protein: CASSDFGPQETQYF

clone size: .
J gene: TRBJ1-1
V gene: TRBV29-1
D gene: TRBD1
CDR3 DNA: TGCAGCGCCGCCCAGAAGGGGGCCTCTGAAGCTTTCTTT
CDR3 protein: CSAAQKGASEAFF

clone size: .
J gene: TRBJ2-2
V gene: TRBV9
D gene: .
CDR3 DNA: TGTGCCAGCAGGGAGGGGGTCCTCACCGGGGAGCTGTTTTTT
CDR3 protein: CASREGVLTGELFF

clone size: .
J gene: TRBJ1-1
V gene: TRBV2
D gene: .
CDR3 DNA: TGTGCCACCGACAGGAGGAACACTGAAGCTTTCTTT
CDR3 protein: CATDRRNTEAFF

clone size: .
J gene: TRBJ2-3
V gene: TRBV5-1
D gene: .
CDR3 DNA: TGCGCCAGCAGCTTGTGGGGGCGGCTAAGCACAGATACGCAGTATTTT
CDR3 protein: CASSLWGRLSTDTQYF

clone size: .
J gene: TRBJ2-3
V gene: TRBV7-2
D gene: .
CDR3 DNA: TGTGCCAGCAGCTTAGGCGGGGGCCCACCCGGAGCGCAGTATTTT
CDR3 protein: CASSLGGGPPGAQYF

clone size: .
J gene: TRBJ1-2
V gene: TRBV28
D gene: .
CDR3 DNA: TGTGCCAGCAGTTTCTTGCCCCAGGGCTATGGCTACACCTTC
CDR3 protein: CASSFLPQGYGYTF

clone size: .
J gene: TRBJ1-2
V gene: TRBV10-2
D gene: .
CDR3 DNA: TGCGCCAGCTCGGGGGAAGGCAGGACCTATGGCTACACCTTC
CDR3 protein: CASSGEGRTYGYTF

clone size: .
J gene: TRBJ1-1
V gene: TRBV18
D gene: .
CDR3 DNA: TGTGCCAGCTCGGGGGTTGAGGGGAACACTGAAGCTTTCTTT
CDR3 protein: CASSGVEGNTEAFF

clone size: .
J gene: TRBJ2-7
V gene: TRBV6-2/TRBV6-3
D gene: TRBD1
CDR3 DNA: TGTGCCAGCAGTTGGGACAGGGGATTCGAGCAGTACTTC
CDR3 protein: CASSWDRGFEQYF

clone size: .
J gene: TRBJ1-6
V gene: TRBV19
D gene: .
CDR3 DNA: TGTGCCAGTAGTAGTGCGGGAGCAAGATCACCCCTCCACTTT
CDR3 protein: CASSSAGARSPLHF

clone size: .
J gene: TRBJ1-1
V gene: TRBV5-6
D gene: .
CDR3 DNA: TGTGCCAGCAGCCCTCGACTGAACACTGAAGCTTTCTTT
CDR3 protein: CASSPRLNTEAFF

clone size: .
J gene: TRBJ2-3
V gene: TRBV11-2
D gene: TRBD2
CDR3 DNA: TGTGCCAGCAGTTTAGTAGCGGGGACTCCCACAGATACGCAGTATTTT
CDR3 protein: CASSLVAGTPTDTQYF

clone size: .
J gene: TRBJ2-1
V gene: TRBV24-1
D gene: TRBD2
CDR3 DNA: TGTGCCACCAGTGATTCGGGACTAGATAACAATGAGCAGTTCTTC
CDR3 protein: CATSDSGLDNNEQFF

clone size: .
J gene: TRBJ2-1
V gene: TRBV18
D gene: .
CDR3 DNA: TGTGCCAGCTCACCAGTGGGAGAGCAGTTCTTC
CDR3 protein: CASSPVGEQFF

clone size: .
J gene: TRBJ1-5
V gene: TRBV25-1
D gene: TRBD1
CDR3 DNA: TGTGCCAGCAGCGCGGACGCCGGGACAGGAGTCAATCAGCCCCAGCATTTT
CDR3 protein: CASSADAGTGVNQPQHF

clone size: .
J gene: TRBJ2-3
V gene: TRBV10-3
D gene: .
CDR3 DNA: TGTGCCATCAGTGAAAGCACAGATACGCAGTATTTT
CDR3 protein: CAISESTDTQYF

clone size: .
J gene: TRBJ1-1
V gene: TRBV5-4
D gene: TRBD1
CDR3 DNA: TGTGCCAGCAGCTTGGCGGCAGGGGGCAAGACTGAAGCTTTCTTT
CDR3 protein: CASSLAAGGKTEAFF

clone size: .
J gene: TRBJ1-1
V gene: TRBV4-1
D gene: .
CDR3 DNA: TGCGCCAGCAGCCACCCAGTTCGGAACACTGAAGCTTTCTTT
CDR3 protein: CASSHPVRNTEAFF

clone size: once
J gene: TRBJ2-7
V gene: TRBV19
D gene: TRBD1
CDR3 DNA: TGTGCCAGTAGTATAGGTCGGGACAGCTACTACGAGCAGTACTTC
CDR3 protein: CASSIGRDSYYEQYF

clone size: .
J gene: TRBJ2-1
V gene: TRBV4-3
D gene: .
CDR3 DNA: TGCGCCAGCAGCCGGGTGCAGGGCAATGAGCAGTTCTTC
CDR3 protein: CASSRVQGNEQFF

clone size: .
J gene: TRBJ1-6
V gene: TRBV28
D gene: .
CDR3 DNA: TGTGCCAGCAGCACCCAGGGTGGAGCATCACCCCTCCACTTT
CDR3 protein: CASSTQGGASPLHF

clone size: .
J gene: TRBJ1-1
V gene: TRBV9
D gene: .
CDR3 DNA: TGTGCCAGCAGCCCTCGGTTGATGAACACTGAAGCTTTCTTT
CDR3 protein: CASSPRLMNTEAFF

clone size: .
J gene: TRBJ2-3
V gene: TRBV7-3
D gene: TRBD2
CDR3 DNA: TGTGCCAGCAGCCCGGTACCGGGACTAGTCACAGATACGCAGTATTTT
CDR3 protein: CASSPVPGLVTDTQYF

clone size: .
J gene: TRBJ1-6
V gene: TRBV14
D gene: .
CDR3 DNA: TGTGCCAGCAGCCAAGTCCGTCCCTCTAGTAATTCACCCCTCCACTTT
CDR3 protein: CASSQVRPSSNSPLHF

clone size: .
J gene: TRBJ1-4
V gene: TRBV12-3/TRBV12-4
D gene: .
CDR3 DNA: TGTGCCAGCTCCCTGCATGAAAAACTGTTTTTT
CDR3 protein: CASSLHEKLFF

clone size: .
J gene: TRBJ2-1
V gene: TRBV11-3
D gene: .
CDR3 DNA: TGTGCCAGCAGCGGCCGGGGTAGCTCCTACAATGAGCAGTTCTTC
CDR3 protein: CASSGRGSSYNEQFF

clone size: .
J gene: TRBJ2-2
V gene: TRBV11-3
D gene: TRBD1
CDR3 DNA: TGTGCCAGCAGCCAGGGACAGTTGAACACCGGGGAGCTGTTTTTT
CDR3 protein: CASSQGQLNTGELFF

clone size: .
J gene: TRBJ2-7
V gene: TRBV7-3
D gene: TRBD1
CDR3 DNA: TGTGCCAGCAGCCTAGGGACAGCTTACGAGCAGTACTTC
CDR3 protein: CASSLGTAYEQYF

clone size: .
J gene: TRBJ1-6
V gene: TRBV2
D gene: TRBD1
CDR3 DNA: TGTGCCAGCAGTGATCGACAGGGCGCCTTTTCACCCCTCCACTTT
CDR3 protein: CASSDRQGAFSPLHF